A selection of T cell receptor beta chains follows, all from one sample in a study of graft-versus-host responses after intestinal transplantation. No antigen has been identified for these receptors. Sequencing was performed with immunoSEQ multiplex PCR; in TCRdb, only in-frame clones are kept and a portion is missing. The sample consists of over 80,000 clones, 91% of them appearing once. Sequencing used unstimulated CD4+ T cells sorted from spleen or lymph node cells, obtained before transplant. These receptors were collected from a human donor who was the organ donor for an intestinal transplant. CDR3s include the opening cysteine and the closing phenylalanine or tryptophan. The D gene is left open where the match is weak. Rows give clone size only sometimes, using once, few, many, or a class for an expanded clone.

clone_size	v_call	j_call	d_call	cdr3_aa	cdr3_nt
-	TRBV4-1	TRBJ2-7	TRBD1	CASRQTGALAYEQYF	TGCGCCAGCAGGCAAACAGGGGCGTTAGCCTACGAGCAGTACTTC
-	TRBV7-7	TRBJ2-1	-	CASSPFLSYNEQFF	TGTGCTAGCAGCCCCTTCCTCTCCTACAATGAGCAGTTCTTC
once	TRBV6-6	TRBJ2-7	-	CASSYSEGTPYEQYF	TGTGCCAGCAGTTACTCGGAGGGAACCCCCTACGAGCAGTACTTC
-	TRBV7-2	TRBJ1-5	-	CASSSQGGYQPQHF	TGTGCCAGCAGCTCCCAAGGAGGGTACCAGCCCCAGCATTTT
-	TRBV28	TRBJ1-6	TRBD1	CASSRRQGYNSPLHF	TGTGCCAGCAGTAGAAGACAGGGGTATAATTCACCCCTCCACTTT
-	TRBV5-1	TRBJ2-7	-	CASSFFPPRSDEQYF	TGCGCCAGCAGCTTTTTCCCCCCGCGGAGCGACGAGCAGTACTTC
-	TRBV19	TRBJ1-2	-	CASMEIDRNYGYTF	TGTGCCAGTATGGAGATAGACCGAAACTATGGCTACACCTTC
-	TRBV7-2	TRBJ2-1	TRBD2	CASSRLAGGNNEQFF	TGTGCCAGCAGCCGACTAGCGGGCGGCAACAATGAGCAGTTCTTC
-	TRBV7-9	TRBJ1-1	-	CASSLEGEAEAFF	TGTGCCAGCAGCTTAGAAGGGGAAGCTGAAGCTTTCTTT
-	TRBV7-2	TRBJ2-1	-	CASSLGLASQNEQFF	TGTGCCAGCAGCTTAGGGCTAGCATCGCAGAATGAGCAGTTCTTC
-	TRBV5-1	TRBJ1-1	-	CASSLAKGRGSNTEAFF	TGCGCCAGCAGCTTGGCCAAGGGCAGGGGCTCGAACACTGAAGCTTTCTTT
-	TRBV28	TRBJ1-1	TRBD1	CASSLGTATNTEAFF	TGTGCCAGCAGTTTGGGGACAGCGACGAACACTGAAGCTTTCTTT
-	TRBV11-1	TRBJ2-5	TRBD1	CASSLARRQGQETQYF	TGTGCCAGCAGCTTAGCGCGACGACAGGGGCAAGAGACCCAGTACTTC
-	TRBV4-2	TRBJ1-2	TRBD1	CASSQGLTGGWGGYTF	TGTGCCAGCAGCCAAGGTCTGACAGGGGGCTGGGGGGGCTACACCTTC
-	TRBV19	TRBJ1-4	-	CASSMAFGGAYPGELFF	TGTGCCAGTAGTATGGCGTTTGGGGGCGCGTATCCTGGTGAACTGTTTTTT
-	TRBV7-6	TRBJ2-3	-	CASSYRVGGTDTQYF	TGTGCCAGCAGTTACAGGGTCGGGGGCACAGATACGCAGTATTTT
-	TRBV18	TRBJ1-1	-	CASSPGGDTEAFF	TGTGCCAGCTCACCAGGGGGGGACACTGAAGCTTTCTTT
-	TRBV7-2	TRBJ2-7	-	CASSLGPEYEQYF	TGTGCCAGCAGCTTAGGGCCAGAATACGAGCAGTACTTC
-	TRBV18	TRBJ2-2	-	CASSPTSTGELFF	TGTGCCAGCTCACCCACAAGCACCGGGGAGCTGTTTTTT
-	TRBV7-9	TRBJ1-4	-	CASSLGRQVIEKLFF	TGTGCCAGCAGCTTAGGGCGACAGGTCATAGAAAAACTGTTTTTT
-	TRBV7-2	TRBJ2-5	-	CASSAWSGQETQYF	TGTGCCAGCAGCGCATGGTCGGGACAAGAGACCCAGTACTTC
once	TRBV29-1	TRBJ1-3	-	CSASQVSGNTIYF	TGCAGCGCATCACAGGTTTCTGGAAACACCATATATTTT
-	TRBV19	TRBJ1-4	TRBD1	CASSLRDRAYEKLFF	TGTGCCAGTAGCCTCCGGGACAGGGCGTATGAAAAACTGTTTTTT
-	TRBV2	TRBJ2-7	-	CASRWALSYEQYF	TGTGCCAGCAGATGGGCCCTAAGTTACGAGCAGTACTTC
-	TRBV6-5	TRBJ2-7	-	CASSYMQTVNEQYF	TGTGCCAGCAGTTATATGCAGACTGTCAACGAGCAGTACTTC
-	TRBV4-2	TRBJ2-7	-	CASSQDRVEQYF	TGTGCCAGCAGCCAAGACAGGGTCGAGCAGTACTTC
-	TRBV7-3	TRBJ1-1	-	CASRQGSYTEAFF	TGTGCCAGCAGACAGGGTTCGTACACTGAAGCTTTCTTT
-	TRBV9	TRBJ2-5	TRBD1	CASSQYSGTGGGEQYF	TGTGCCAGCAGCCAATATTCCGGGACAGGGGGCGGAGAGCAGTACTTC
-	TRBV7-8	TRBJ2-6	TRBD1	CASSKQTGVSGANVLTF	TGTGCCAGCAGCAAACAAACAGGGGTCTCTGGGGCCAACGTCCTGACTTTC
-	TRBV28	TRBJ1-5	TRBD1	CASTQRDRGNQPQHF	TGTGCCAGCACCCAAAGGGACAGGGGTAATCAGCCCCAGCATTTT
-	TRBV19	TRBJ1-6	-	CASSIAGFNSPLHF	TGTGCCAGTAGTATCGCTGGCTTTAATTCACCCCTCCACTTT
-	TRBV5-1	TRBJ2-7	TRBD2	CASSLVGTSTYEQYF	TGCGCCAGCAGCTTGGTGGGGACTAGTACCTACGAGCAGTACTTC
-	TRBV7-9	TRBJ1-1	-	CASSGAGRGGNTEAFF	TGTGCCAGCAGCGGGGCCGGCAGAGGGGGGAACACTGAAGCTTTCTTT